This T cell receptor beta chain was identified during a study of cytomegalovirus exposure and HLA in healthy donors (dated 2017 in TCRdb). For the study in its entirety: In an earlier analysis of 450 to 750 of the donors, roughly 300 Gb of sequence data and 95 million to 130 million unique TCR beta sequences from roughly 200 million T cells were reported. Approximately 300 gigabases of sequencing data and tens of millions of unique TCR sequences made up an early release that covered several hundred HLA-typed donors. Of the roughly 400 genotyped donors, 80% to 90% were placed in the genetic ancestry cluster associated with self-reported Caucasian donors. The study aimed to test whether cataloging public T cell receptors could reveal signatures of past pathogen exposure. Using immunosequencing, the study profiled T cell repertoires from fewer than 850 subjects and related those repertoires to cytomegalovirus serostatus. Besides the first cohort of 666 subjects, a separate validation cohort made up of over a hundred different subjects was used. To predict cytomegalovirus infection status, the study brought together high-throughput TCR immunosequencing, statistical association of individual TCRs with disease status, and machine learning. A later analysis re-examined previously published TCR beta repertoires from about 670 donors and added high-resolution HLA genotyping to investigate patterns of TCR occurrence. Rather than using new phenotypic data, the later analysis identified candidate immune exposures from TCR beta sequences and from how often those sequences occurred across donors. In an earlier analysis of 500 to 650 of the donors, high-throughput TCR beta sequencing was used to judge whether each TCR beta V gene segment behaved as functional or pseudogenic. Donor age, sex, ethnicity and CMV serostatus were collected together with the repertoire data. A later genetic analysis took genome-wide SNP genotypes for about 55% of the 666 donors and used that subset as a discovery cohort. All discovery cohort repertoires had been generated using a single sequencing platform. Class I and class II HLA loci were covered by the typing at four-digit resolution. Typing coverage varied by locus: roughly 629-630 donors for A, B, C, DRB1 and DQB1; approximately 520 for DQA1; about 590 for DPA1; fewer than 480 for DPB1. Because of strong linkage in the cohort, roughly five DR-DQ haplotypes were treated as single units for association and clustering. On average, around 240,000 unique TCR beta nucleotide sequences were sequenced per donor among several hundred genotyped donors of the cohort, with around 19% of those sequences being non-productive.

The cohort consisted of hundreds of healthy bone marrow donors. Cohort members were all nominally healthy when sampled, although unrecorded immune exposures were likely present. The donor was CMV seronegative and was included in the group of about 350 seronegative cohort members. Each donor provided a peripheral blood sample, and peripheral blood mononuclear cells were used for TCR beta sequencing. The Qiagen DNeasy Blood Extraction Kit was used to extract genomic DNA from the blood cell samples. The research as a whole found: The 87-base-pair reads could not distinguish some IMGT-functional V segments, including TRBV6-2 and TRBV6-3, so those segments were excluded. According to a later genetic analysis, donors in an Asian-associated ancestry cluster had fewer N-insertions in productive TCRs than the roughly 700-donor mean. The study listed approximately 160 TCR beta chains as associated with cytomegalovirus. According to a later analysis, parvovirus B19, influenza, CMV and Epstein-Barr virus appeared linked to several top co-occurrence clusters. Cytomegalovirus status was reported to be diagnosed by the classifier with high specificity and sensitivity in both the original and validation cohorts. Because counts were too low, 15 to 20 rarely observed V segments, including chromosome 9 orphons, were excluded from the earlier analysis of 587 of the donors. A further reported finding was that TCR beta sequences accurately predicted the HLA-A and HLA-B alleles for most subjects in the first cohort. For the cohort, immune exposure information was limited to CMV serostatus. According to the authors, the approach could potentially be generalized to other disease states and immunological phenotypes. When HLA alleles, especially DR and DQ, strongly co-occurred, TCR associations were difficult to assign to individual alleles. A later analysis associated about 17,000 TCR beta sequences with specific HLA alleles at a false discovery rate of 0.05. Because some donors lacked HLA typing at each locus, the association tests relied only on the typed subset. In an earlier analysis of 587 of the donors, most TCR beta V segments appeared in productive rearrangements about 90% or about 30% of the time, broadly matching IMGT annotations. Linkage disequilibrium might explain the correlated functional status among segregating V segments, but an unknown experimental factor could not be excluded. This cohort had only TCR beta chains sequenced, and the lack of alpha or paired-chain data limited which features could be detected. An association between a missense DCLRE1C variant and V-gene and J-gene trimming of TCR beta chains was found in a later genetic analysis and replicated in an independent cohort. A later analysis found that TCR association rates varied across HLA loci, with DRB1 alleles showing the most associated TCRs and HLA-C alleles the fewest. While some public TCRs were present in many individuals, most TCR sequences turned up only very rarely across donors. A cluster of highly shared sequence variants was judged likely to represent a technical artifact of the sequencing pipeline. In a later analysis, HLA-associated TCR beta chains showed more clonal expansion and lower generation probabilities than non-associated chains that were equally common. Sequencing depth was assumed to be roughly uniform across donors in the presence/absence analyses, though that assumption may not hold. In vitro tests confirmed that three of the cytomegalovirus-associated TCR beta chains recognize cytomegalovirus antigens. A later analysis found that most CMV-associated TCR beta chains appeared HLA-restricted, with HLA associations seemingly driven largely by CMV exposure.

From cysteine to phenylalanine, the CDR3 is 18 amino acids long. The DNA shown is the 54-base CDR3, in frame from base 1. V gives up 3 bases and J gives up 1 base, and the segment between their germline ends measures 22 bases. From a lookup of the germline V gene (reference sequence), CDR1 and CDR2 are MNHEY and SMNVEV. Only one count was recorded for this clone. Its target antigen remains unknown. The input lacks base qualities; no much larger clone sits a single base away. The library was made by the immunoSEQ multiplex PCR assay. For the multiplex PCR, a mixture combining 60 forward primers for TCR Vbeta segments and 13 reverse primers for TCR Jbeta segments was used. Amplification of the CDR3 region of rearranged TCR beta genes was performed with a multiplex PCR assay on genomic DNA. The Illumina HiSeq System was used to sequence the amplified TCR beta libraries as 87-base-pair reads. The authors' pipeline ran thus. A later analysis tallied roughly 80 million unique TCR beta chains across the 666 repertoires, and around 12 million of those chains were shared by two or more donors. To remove PCR and sequencing errors, raw reads were error-corrected and collapsed into unique sequences using a nearest-neighbor algorithm that merged closely related sequences. CDR3 sequences were aligned to IMGT reference sequences to assign V, D and J gene segments. For a sequence to be retained, a match of at least six nucleotides was required to both a V gene segment and a J gene segment. Rearrangements were called productive when the CDR3 lacked stop codons and stayed in frame with V and J; all others were non-productive. CDR3 was defined by IMGT convention, running from the second conserved V-encoded cysteine to the conserved J-encoded phenylalanine. The earlier analysis of about 500 of the donors excluded sequences that lacked an unambiguous match to a single V gene segment. In an earlier analysis of approximately 590 of the donors, V segments were called functional above 56.7% productive rearrangements and were called segregating when the between-donor standard deviation exceeded 5%. A statistical classification framework was developed to diagnose cytomegalovirus status using the catalog of TCR beta chain sequences. V and J gene assignment, in a later analysis, came from comparing TCR nucleotide sequences with IMGT/GENE-DB human TR gene sequences. The TCRdist pipeline was used in a later analysis to assign CDR3 sequences and most-parsimonious VDJ recombination scenarios. In a later analysis, every TCR beta chain was defined by the combination of its CDR3 amino acid sequence and its V-gene family, and reads without a unique V-gene family were dropped. In a later analysis, approximately 590 highly shared, low-generation-probability nucleotide sequences were removed to address suspected cross-contamination and a sequencing artifact. A later analysis calculated a clonal expansion index for each public chain from normalized within-repertoire ranks of inferred template counts. Generation probabilities in a later analysis came from a VDJ recombination model fitted to out-of-frame rearrangements, and those results were checked against IGoR. Hypergeometric tests were used in a later analysis to score TCR-TCR, TCR-HLA and TCR-CMV co-occurrence, with a repertoire-size bias correction applied to the TCR pairs. In a later analysis, false discovery rates were estimated by permuting HLA or CMV assignments 20 times. In a later analysis, co-occurring TCRs were grouped using DBSCAN, with TCRdist sequence similarity added in when clustering inside HLA-allele-positive subsets. Repertoires with fewer than 30,000 or more than 120,000 public chains were left out of co-occurrence clustering, as were five repertoires with anomalous nucleotide sharing. What TCRdb holds here is the immuneACCESS table cut down to in-frame rearrangements. Part of the clones is not present; checked against another copy, under half of the missing clones reflect an unresolved V gene, and the others are unexplained. V, J and clone size were drawn from that table, and D and trimming were deduced from the DNA. The sample table contains 150,000 to 200,000 clones; only one count was recorded for less than 90% of them. The biggest ten clones account for approximately 1.9% of the sample.

Sequences were obtained from PBMCs. This receptor chain uses TRBV27 and TRBJ2-7; a tentative D call is TRBD1 (6 bases match). The TCR sequence derives from a man aged 18 to 29 in good health and CMV-seronegative. The DNA sequence is given as TGTGCCAGCAGTTTTGGCAACCCGGACAGCCTCCGATCCTACGAGCAGTACTTC. Its amino acids are CASSFGNPDSLRSYEQYF.